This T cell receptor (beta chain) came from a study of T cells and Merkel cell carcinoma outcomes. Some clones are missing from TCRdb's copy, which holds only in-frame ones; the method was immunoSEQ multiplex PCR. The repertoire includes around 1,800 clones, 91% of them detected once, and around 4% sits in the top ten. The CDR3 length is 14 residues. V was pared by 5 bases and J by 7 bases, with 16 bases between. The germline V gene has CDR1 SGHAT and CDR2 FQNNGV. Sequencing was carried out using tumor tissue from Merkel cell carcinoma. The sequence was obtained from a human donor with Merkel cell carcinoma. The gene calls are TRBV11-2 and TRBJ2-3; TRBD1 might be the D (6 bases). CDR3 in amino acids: CASSLMTGSNTQYF. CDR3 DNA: TGTGCCAGCAGCCTAATGACAGGTTCCAATACGCAGTATTTT.